These T cell receptor beta chains were read from a single sample in a study of shared clonotypes between healthy human individuals. Measured with immunoSEQ multiplex PCR; TCRdb has only the in-frame clones, and not every one. In the table there are 850,000 to 1,200,000 clones, 65% to 80% of which are singletons. The sample was memory CD4+ T cells sorted from blood. The receptors here all came from a young man in good health. Each CDR3 is given with its conserved first and last residue. The size entry is marked missing in some rows and otherwise reads once, few, many or a size class.

clone size: many; J gene: TRBJ2-7; V gene: TRBV6-5; CDR3 protein: CASRPQGMRYEQYF
clone size: .; J gene: TRBJ1-6; V gene: TRBV2; CDR3 protein: CASSELGQGNSPLHF
clone size: .; J gene: TRBJ1-3; V gene: TRBV19; CDR3 protein: CASSSISGNTIYF
clone size: .; J gene: TRBJ1-1; V gene: TRBV6-1; CDR3 protein: CASSVQGYTEAFF
clone size: once; J gene: TRBJ1-4; V gene: TRBV5-1; CDR3 protein: CASSLVGSKNEKLFF
clone size: once; J gene: TRBJ1-6; V gene: TRBV18; CDR3 protein: CASSLTAQTSGNSPLHF
clone size: once; J gene: TRBJ2-1; V gene: TRBV4-1; CDR3 protein: CASSQGSGGVKSSYNEQFF
clone size: few; J gene: TRBJ1-4; V gene: TRBV5-1; CDR3 protein: CASRRGVDEKLFF
clone size: many; J gene: TRBJ1-1; V gene: TRBV5-4; CDR3 protein: CASSVTIGNPEAFF
clone size: .; J gene: TRBJ1-2; V gene: TRBV2; CDR3 protein: CASSTGTPGGYTF
clone size: .; J gene: TRBJ2-3; V gene: TRBV7-9; CDR3 protein: CASSLATPSGRTDTQYF
clone size: once; J gene: TRBJ1-6; V gene: TRBV6-1; CDR3 protein: CASSEVVGGGNSPLHF
clone size: many; J gene: TRBJ1-2; V gene: TRBV14; CDR3 protein: CASSFTGVGGYTF
clone size: .; J gene: TRBJ2-7; V gene: TRBV5-6; CDR3 protein: CASSLGQGRILYEQYF
clone size: .; J gene: TRBJ1-5; V gene: TRBV5-6; CDR3 protein: CASSLGRLQPQHF
clone size: many; J gene: TRBJ2-7; V gene: TRBV9; CDR3 protein: CASSVRIAGVNEQYF
clone size: .; J gene: TRBJ2-3; V gene: TRBV7-9; CDR3 protein: CASSSLPDFTDTQYF
clone size: .; J gene: TRBJ2-2; V gene: TRBV19; CDR3 protein: CASKTGTGDTGELFF
clone size: few; J gene: TRBJ2-4; V gene: TRBV5-1; CDR3 protein: CASSWGLEGNIQYF
clone size: few; J gene: TRBJ1-5; V gene: TRBV19; CDR3 protein: CASTPQGGNQPQHF
clone size: .; J gene: TRBJ2-3; V gene: TRBV5-1; CDR3 protein: CASSRQGDDTQYF
clone size: .; J gene: TRBJ2-5; V gene: TRBV10-2; CDR3 protein: CASLGPALGETQYF
clone size: many; J gene: TRBJ2-2; V gene: TRBV30; CDR3 protein: CAWTSGSNTGELFF
clone size: few; J gene: TRBJ2-7; V gene: TRBV5-1; CDR3 protein: CASGATGSYEQYF
clone size: .; J gene: TRBJ2-7; V gene: TRBV12-5; CDR3 protein: CASGLVKRQGPDEQYF